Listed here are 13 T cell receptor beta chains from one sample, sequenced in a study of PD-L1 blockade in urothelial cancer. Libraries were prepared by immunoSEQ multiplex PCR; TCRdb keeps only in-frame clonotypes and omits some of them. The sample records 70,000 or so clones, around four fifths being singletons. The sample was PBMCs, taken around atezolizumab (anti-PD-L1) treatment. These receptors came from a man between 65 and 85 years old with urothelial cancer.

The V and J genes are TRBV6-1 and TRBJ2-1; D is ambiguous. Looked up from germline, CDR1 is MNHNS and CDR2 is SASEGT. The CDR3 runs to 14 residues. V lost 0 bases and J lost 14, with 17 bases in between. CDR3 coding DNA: TGTGCCAGCAGTGAAGCGCGGCTGAGCCGGAGCAAGTTCTTC. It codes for CASSEARLSRSKFF.

CDR3 sequence (DNA): TGCGCCAGGGGAGCACTTTACACTGAAGCTTTCTTT. Its translation: CARGALYTEAFF. The chain uses TRBV10-1 and TRBJ1-1; no definite D call. V was shortened by 9 bases and J by 3 bases, with 11 bases between the two germline ends. CDR1 and CDR2 from the germline V gene are WNHNN and SYGVQD (reference sequence). This CDR3 comprises 12 residues.

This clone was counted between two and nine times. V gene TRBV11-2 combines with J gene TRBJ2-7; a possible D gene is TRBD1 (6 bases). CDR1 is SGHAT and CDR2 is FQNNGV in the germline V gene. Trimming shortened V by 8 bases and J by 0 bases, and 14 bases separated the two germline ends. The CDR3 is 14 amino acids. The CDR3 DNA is TGTGCCAGCGCCCTCTGGGGGCCCTCCTACGAGCAGTACTTC. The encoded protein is CASALWGPSYEQYF.

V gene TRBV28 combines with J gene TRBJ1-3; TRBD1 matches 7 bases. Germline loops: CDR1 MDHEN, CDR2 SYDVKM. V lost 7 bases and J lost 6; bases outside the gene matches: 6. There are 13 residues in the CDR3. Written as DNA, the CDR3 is TGTGCCAGCATCGACAGGGTCTTAAACACCATATATTTT. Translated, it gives CASIDRVLNTIYF.

The CDR3 coding sequence is TGTGCCAGCAGCTTCGGGACTGCCTCCTACGAGCAGTACTTC. Translation gives CASSFGTASYEQYF. The chain uses TRBV7-9 and TRBJ2-7, with D perhaps TRBD2 (6 bases). The ends were cut back, 3 bases at V and 0 bases at J, with 9 bases in the middle. Germline V CDR1 and CDR2: SEHNR, FQNEAQ (reference sequence). The CDR3 consists of 14 residues.

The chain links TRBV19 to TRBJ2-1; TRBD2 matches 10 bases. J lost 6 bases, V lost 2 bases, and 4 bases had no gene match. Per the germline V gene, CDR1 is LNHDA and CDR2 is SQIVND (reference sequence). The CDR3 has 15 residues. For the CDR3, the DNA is TGTGCCAGTAGTATAACACTAGCGGGACCCAATGAGCAGTTCTTC. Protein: CASSITLAGPNEQFF.

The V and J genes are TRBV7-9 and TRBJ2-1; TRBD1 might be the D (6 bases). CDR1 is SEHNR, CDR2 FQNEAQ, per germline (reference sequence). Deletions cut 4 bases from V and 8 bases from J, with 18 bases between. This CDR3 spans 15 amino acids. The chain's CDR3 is CASSSHFGGQYEQFF. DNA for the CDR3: TGTGCCAGCAGCTCCCATTTCGGAGGACAGTATGAGCAGTTCTTC.

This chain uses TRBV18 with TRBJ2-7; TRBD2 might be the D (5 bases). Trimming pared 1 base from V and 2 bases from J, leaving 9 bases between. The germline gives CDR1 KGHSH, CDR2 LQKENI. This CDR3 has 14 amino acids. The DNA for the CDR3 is TGTGCCAGCTCACCACGGACTGCCCCCTACGAGCAGTACTTC. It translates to CASSPRTAPYEQYF.

The CDR3 coding sequence is TGTGCCAGCAGCTTAAGGGGGAACACCGGGGAGCTGTTTTTT. As protein: CASSLRGNTGELFF. The chain couples TRBV7-9 to TRBJ2-2; TRBD1 is a possible D gene (5 bases). The CDR3 is 14 residues long. Trimming pared 2 bases from V and 1 base from J, leaving 5 bases between. CDR1 and CDR2 from the germline V gene are SEHNR and FQNEAQ (reference sequence).

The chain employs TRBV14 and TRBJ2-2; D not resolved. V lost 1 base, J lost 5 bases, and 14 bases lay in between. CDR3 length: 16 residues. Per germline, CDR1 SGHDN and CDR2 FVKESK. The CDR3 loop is CASSQVRHRGTGELFF. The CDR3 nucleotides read TGTGCCAGCAGCCAAGTCAGGCATCGTGGAACCGGGGAGCTGTTTTTT.

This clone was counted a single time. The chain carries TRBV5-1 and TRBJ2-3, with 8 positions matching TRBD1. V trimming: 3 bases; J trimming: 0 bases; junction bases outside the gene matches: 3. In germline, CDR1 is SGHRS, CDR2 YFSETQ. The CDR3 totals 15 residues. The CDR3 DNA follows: TGCGCCAGCAGCTACCAGGGGGCTAGCACAGATACGCAGTATTTT. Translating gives CASSYQGASTDTQYF. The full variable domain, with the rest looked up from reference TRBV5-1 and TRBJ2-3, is KAGVTQTPRYLIKTRGQQVTLSCSPISGHRSVSWYQQTPGQGLQFLFEYFSETQRNKGNFPGRFSGRQFSNSRSEMNVSTLELGDSALYLCASSYQGASTDTQYFGPGTRLTVL.

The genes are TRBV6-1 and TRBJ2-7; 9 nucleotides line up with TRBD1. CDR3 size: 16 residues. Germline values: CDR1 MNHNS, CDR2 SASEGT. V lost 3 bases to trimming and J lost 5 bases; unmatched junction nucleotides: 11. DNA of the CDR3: TGTGCCAGCAGTGACTTGCCGGGACAGGGAGCCCACGAGCAGTACTTC. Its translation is CASSDLPGQGAHEQYF.

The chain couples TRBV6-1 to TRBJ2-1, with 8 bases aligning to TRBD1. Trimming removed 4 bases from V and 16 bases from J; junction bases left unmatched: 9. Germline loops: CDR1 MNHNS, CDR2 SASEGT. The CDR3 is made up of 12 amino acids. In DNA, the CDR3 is TGTGCCAGCAGTGCTTCGACAGGGGCACCATTCTTC. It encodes CASSASTGAPFF.